This record concerns one T cell receptor (beta chain) sequence. The sample originates from a study of monozygotic twins with cystic fibrosis. This CDR3 is built from 15 residues. V gave up 2 bases and J gave up 4 bases; unmatched junction bases: 2. Germline lookup yields CDR1 SGHTA and CDR2 FQGNSA. This table comes from immunoSEQ multiplex PCR, and its TCRdb copy is limited to in-frame clones, with some not included. Here the sample spans 10,000 to 15,000 clones, approximately 85% being singletons. This receptor was taken from a man aged 18 to 30 with cystic fibrosis. V and J are TRBV7-2 and TRBJ2-2, with 9 bases fitting TRBD2. The sequenced material came from blood. Here the CDR3 DNA reads TGTGCCAGCAGCTTACTTAGCGGGGGCACCGGGGAGCTGTTTTTT. It encodes CASSLLSGGTGELFF.